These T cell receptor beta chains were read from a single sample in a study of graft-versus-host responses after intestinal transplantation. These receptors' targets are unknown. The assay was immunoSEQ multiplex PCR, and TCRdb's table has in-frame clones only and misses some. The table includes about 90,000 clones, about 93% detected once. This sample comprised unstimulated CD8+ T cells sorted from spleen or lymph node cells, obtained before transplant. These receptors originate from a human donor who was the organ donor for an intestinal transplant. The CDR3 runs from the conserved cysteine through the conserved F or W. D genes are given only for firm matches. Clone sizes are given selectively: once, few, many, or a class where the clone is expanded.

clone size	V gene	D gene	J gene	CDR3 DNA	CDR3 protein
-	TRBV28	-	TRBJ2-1	TGTGCCAGCAGACCTTTCAGCTCGAGTAGCCCACAGTTCTTC	CASRPFSSSSPQFF
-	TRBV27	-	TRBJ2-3	TGTGCCAGCAGTGATGGGTTACGGAGGACCCATACGCAGTATTTT	CASSDGLRRTHTQYF
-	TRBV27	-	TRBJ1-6	TGTGCCAGCAGTTTCCCTGATTCACCCCTCCACTTT	CASSFPDSPLHF
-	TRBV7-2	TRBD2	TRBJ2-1	TGTGCCAGCAGGGATCCGGGACTAGCTTTCGATGAGCAGTTCTTC	CASRDPGLAFDEQFF
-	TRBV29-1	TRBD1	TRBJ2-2	TGCAGCGCCGCGGGACAGGGTCCGGCCGGGGAGCTGTTTTTT	CSAAGQGPAGELFF
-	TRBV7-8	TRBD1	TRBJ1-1	TGTGCCAGCAGCTACCGGACAGGGGGCAGGGACACTGAAGCTTTCTTT	CASSYRTGGRDTEAFF
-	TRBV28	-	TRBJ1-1	TGTGCCAGCAGTTCGTTCCGTTGGGGCTTTAACGCTTTCTTT	CASSSFRWGFNAFF
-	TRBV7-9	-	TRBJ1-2	TGTGCCAGCAGCTTAGTGGTCCGATCGGGCTATGGCTACACCTTC	CASSLVVRSGYGYTF
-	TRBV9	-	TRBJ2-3	TGTGCCAGCAGCCCCGAGGCGCTGGATACGCAGTATTTT	CASSPEALDTQYF
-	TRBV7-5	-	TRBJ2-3	TGTGCCAGAAACAGGGGAACAGATACGCAGTATTTT	CARNRGTDTQYF
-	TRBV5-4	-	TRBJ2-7	TGTGCCAGCAGCCCCACGACTCAGGGGTTTGGATCCTACGAGCAGTACTTC	CASSPTTQGFGSYEQYF
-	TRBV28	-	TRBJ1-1	TGTGCCAGCAGGGGGAACAGGGCTGCGAACACTGAAGCTTTCTTT	CASRGNRAANTEAFF
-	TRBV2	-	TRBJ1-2	TGTGCCAGCACAGGGGCACCCTATGGCTACACCTTC	CASTGAPYGYTF
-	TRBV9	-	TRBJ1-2	TGTGCCAGCAGCGCGGACAGTATGAGCTACACCTTC	CASSADSMSYTF
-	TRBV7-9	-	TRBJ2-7	TGTGCCAGCAGCTCCCCAGGACAGAACTACGAGCAGTACTTC	CASSSPGQNYEQYF
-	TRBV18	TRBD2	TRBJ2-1	TGTGCCAGCTCACCGGGACTAAACCTTGCCCATGAGCAGTTCTTC	CASSPGLNLAHEQFF
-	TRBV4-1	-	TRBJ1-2	TGCGCCAGCGCCGAGCGGCCAGGCCTTGGCTACACCTTC	CASAERPGLGYTF
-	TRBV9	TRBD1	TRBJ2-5	TGTGCCAGCAGCGTCACAAAAGACAGGGGCGCCCTCGAGACCCAGTACTTC	CASSVTKDRGALETQYF
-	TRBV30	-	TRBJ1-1	TGTGCCTGGATTCGGGGGAACACTGAAGCTTTCTTT	CAWIRGNTEAFF
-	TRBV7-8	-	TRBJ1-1	TGTGCCAGCAGCTTAGCGCCGACAAGACGCGCTGAAGCTTTCTTT	CASSLAPTRRAEAFF
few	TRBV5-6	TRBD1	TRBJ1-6	TGTGCCAGCAGCTTGGGGACAGGAAGTTCTTCACCCCTCCACTTT	CASSLGTGSSSPLHF
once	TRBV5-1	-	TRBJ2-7	TGCGCCAGCAGCTTGGAAGGGACACCTTACGAGCAGTACTTC	CASSLEGTPYEQYF